Below, one TCR beta chain is given with its context. Original analysis: The authors estimated nucleated cell counts from reference gene primer amplification. Assay used: immunoSEQ multiplex PCR; TCRdb lists only in-frame clones, some missing. V, J and clone size reflect that table, while D and trimming were determined from the DNA. Of tens of thousands of clones in the sample, roughly 77% are singletons; the top ten hold approximately 24%. This entry is derived from a study of blood T cell repertoires in COVID-19. Study background: Acute and convalescent COVID-19 samples came from the United States, Italy and Spain. T cells, B-cell-depleted T cells, or PBMCs supplied cDNA or gDNA.

The CDR3 is 13 amino acids. The chain combines TRBV21-1 with TRBJ2-3; the table's D call, TRBD1, has no DNA check behind it. TRBV21-1 is noted as a pseudogene. The sample comprised peripheral blood. The origin of this receptor is a human donor in a cohort sampled during active COVID-19. CDR3 DNA: TGTGCCAGCAGCAAAGACAACACAGATACGCAGTATTTT. Translation: CASSKDNTDTQYF.